This T cell receptor beta chain was documented in a study of T-cell reconstitution after alpha-beta-depleted transplantation in children (dated by TCRdb to the mid-2010s). At the level of the whole study: T-cell immune reconstitution after TCRalphabeta/CD19-depleted allogeneic hematopoietic cell transplantation in children was quantitatively tracked in the study by means of TCR repertoire profiling.

The library relied on PCR. For sequencing, an Illumina HiSeq 2500 was employed. TCR libraries were prepared with molecular barcoding, using unique molecular identifiers to normalize TCRbeta repertoire quantification. TCRdb reanalyzed the raw reads on its own, using fastp at Q25 for trimming and MiXCR for clone calling, and kept in-frame beta chains. Each CDR3 protein gets just one entry, which takes the most common genes and DNA from the rows behind it. Across this sample there are roughly 500,000 distinct CDR3 sequences, with around an eighth seen only once. 4.5% to 6% of the sample is held by the ten biggest clonotypes. From its cysteine to its phenylalanine, the CDR3 spans 13 amino acids. Only CDR3 DNA remains: 39 bases, in frame from the first base. CDR1 and CDR2, per the germline V gene, are SGHNT and YENEEA. V loses 5 bases at its end and J loses 6 bases; junction bases beyond the gene matches: 3.

This clonotype was recorded a few times. Its antigen is not yet known. The sample holds no much larger clone one base away, and base qualities are not on file. This sequence uses TRBV11-3 and TRBJ2-1; 8 bases in the middle match TRBD2. The clonotype originates from a human donor who donated a stem cell graft to a child with combined immunodeficiency. The sequencing used PBMCs from the stem cell graft donor, collected from the stem cell graft. DNA sequence: TGTGCCAGCAGCGAAGGGACTAGCAATGAGCAGTTCTTC. Its translation is CASSEGTSNEQFF.